This T cell receptor (beta chain) was obtained from a study of beta chain features in type 1 diabetes (dated by TCRdb to 2016 to 2019). Concerning the study at large: Mean age, gender distribution, total cell number and subset yield were not different between patients and healthy donors. A total of approximately 110,000,000 sorted cells were examined across all samples, and a strong correlation was observed between cell number per subset and RNA yield. Naive and central memory subsets were obtained from all 30 or so donors, but regulatory and stem cell-like memory subsets were isolated from only 8 patients and 8 healthy donors. In the study, recently diagnosed type 1 diabetes patients and matched healthy donors were compared on the TCRB repertoires of their sorted circulating CD4+ T cell subsets.

In regard to this clone: What antigen it recognizes has not been identified. No much larger clone exists at a distance of one base, and base qualities are not known.

The High Capacity cDNA Reverse Transcription Kit was used to reverse transcribe all of the isolated RNA, meaning that expressed TCRB transcripts were what got sequenced. Deep immunoSEQ sequencing was applied to naive, central memory and regulatory T cell samples, giving an average of roughly 3.5 million total reads per sample. After sorted cells were lysed in RLT buffer, RNA was extracted with DNase-treated RNeasy Micro or Mini kits, with the choice depending on cell number. To prevent cross-contamination, each cell subset was processed individually, whereas patient and healthy donor samples were processed jointly. TCRB sequences were amplified from cDNA with the immunoSEQ multiplex PCR, producing 87-bp fragments spanning the CDR3 region. Amplicons were sequenced on the Illumina HiSeq platform. The authors' pipeline ran thus. PCR bias was corrected computationally using synthetic template baselines, and reads within Hamming distance 2 were collapsed, with unmergeable singletons discarded. By aligning reads against IMGT, V, D and J genes, CDR3 length, and insertions or deletions at six rearrangement sites were assigned. Within each subset, clonotype counts were normalized to sorted cell number, and only after that were true diversity and Gini coefficients computed with the tcR R package. Repertoire sharing was quantified using the overlap coefficient calculated on TCRB nucleotide sequences. Entries here come from immuneACCESS through TCRdb and include only in-frame sequences with V and J called. Some clones fail to appear in such tables; in the studies checked, an unresolved V gene covers under half of the shortfall, and the cause of the remainder is unknown. For V, J and clone size, that table is used; D and trimming come from the DNA. The sample table contains tens of thousands of clones; only one count was recorded for around 50% of them. The ten top clones hold around 2.1% of the sample.

Each donor gave one peripheral blood draw, roughly 110 mL on average, collected into heparinised tubes. A BD FACSAria II was used to sort naive, central memory, regulatory and stem cell-like memory CD4+ T cells with a panel that included CD45RO, CCR7, CD25, CD127, CD95 and CD27. Every sorted population had a purity above 95%. PBMCs were isolated right away by Lymphoprep density gradient centrifugation and were stained directly, without culture. So that batch effects would be minimized, each experiment stained and sorted samples in pairs, pairing one healthy donor with one patient. Overall study outcomes, separate from this receptor: Only small numbers of individuals were included in the HLA sub-analyses, which left unresolved whether HLA type had any influence on TCRB rearrangement. At VDJ recombination sites, type 1 diabetes patients had fewer insertions and more deleted nucleotides, which implies abnormalities in thymic rearrangement. In all four CD4+ subsets, TCRB CDR3 length was moderately but significantly shorter in type 1 diabetes patients. PCR may preferentially amplify shorter templates, but because patient and control samples were amplified and corrected together, any resulting skew would affect both groups equally. The naive, central memory and regulatory TCRB repertoires appeared to resemble one another more closely among patients than among healthy donors. Because cDNA was sequenced instead of genomic DNA, highly expressing activated cells could be over-represented, though the groups showed no difference in activation or CD3 levels.

Based on the germline V gene (reference sequence), the CDR1 and CDR2 sequences are LNHDA and SQIVND. The cysteine opens and the phenylalanine closes a CDR3 of 15 amino acids. Only the CDR3 region is kept as DNA, spanning 45 bases read in frame from base 1. Trimming costs V 2 bases and J 3 bases, and their ends lie 11 bases apart. This TCR came from a woman between 18 and 30 years old in good health. The rearrangement combines TRBV19 with TRBJ2-1, with the D gene not confidently named. The material sequenced was Tregs from blood. Sample cell subset or site, as interpreted from the label and publication: regulatory CD4+ T cells. The CDR3 sequence is CASSISRNSYNEQFF. The DNA reads TGTGCCAGTAGTATATCGAGAAACAGCTACAATGAGCAGTTCTTC.